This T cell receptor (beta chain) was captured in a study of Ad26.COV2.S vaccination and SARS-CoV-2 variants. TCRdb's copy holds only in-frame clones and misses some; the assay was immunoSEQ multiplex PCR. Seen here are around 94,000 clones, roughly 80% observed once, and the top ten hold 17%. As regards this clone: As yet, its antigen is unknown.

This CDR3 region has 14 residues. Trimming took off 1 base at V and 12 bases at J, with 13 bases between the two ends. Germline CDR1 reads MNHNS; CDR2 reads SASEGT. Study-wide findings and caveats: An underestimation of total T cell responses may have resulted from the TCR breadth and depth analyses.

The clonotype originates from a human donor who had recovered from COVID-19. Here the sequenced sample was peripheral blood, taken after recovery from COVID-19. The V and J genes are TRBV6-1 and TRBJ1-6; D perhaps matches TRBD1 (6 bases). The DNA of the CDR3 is TGTGCCAGCAGTGAAGGGGCAGGGGAGGGACCCCTCCACTTT. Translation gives CASSEGAGEGPLHF.